Below are 8 T cell receptor beta chains sequenced from a single sample in a study of cytomegalovirus exposure and HLA in healthy donors. Primers for the PCR totalled 60 Vbeta and 13 Jbeta. Profiling relied on immunoSEQ multiplex PCR, and the TCRdb table lists in-frame clones only, not all of them. The data contain roughly 100,000 clones, approximately 85% of them singletons. The specimen sequenced was PBMCs. The source of these receptors is a man aged 50 to 59 in good health and CMV-seronegative.

The chain joins TRBV4-2 to TRBJ2-7; D possibly uses TRBD1 or TRBD2 (5 bases each). Per the germline V gene, CDR1 is LGHNA and CDR2 is YNFKEQ. Trimming left V 0 bases short and J 7 bases short, with 13 bases between. CDR3 size: 14 residues. CDR3 amino acids: CASSQDGVAGEQYV. The CDR3 nucleotides are TGTGCCAGCAGCCAAGACGGGGTAGCAGGGGAGCAGTACGTC.

The gene calls are TRBV6-1 and TRBJ1-2; perhaps TRBD1 as D (5 bases). The ends were cut back, 6 bases at V and 2 bases at J, with 10 bases in the middle. The CDR3 has 13 amino acids. CDR1 MNHNS and CDR2 SASEGT come from the germline V gene. The CDR3 region has the DNA TGTGCCAGCAGCCCCGACAGAAACTATGGCTACACCTTC. Protein sequence: CASSPDRNYGYTF.

The chain employs TRBV5-1 and TRBJ2-1; D might be TRBD2 (5 bases). The V and J ends lost 4 bases and 3 bases respectively, with 8 bases between them. CDR1 is SGHRS and CDR2 is YFSETQ in the germline V gene. The length of the CDR3 is 13 residues. The CDR3: CASSPGGYNEQFF. The DNA for the CDR3 is TGCGCCAGCAGCCCTGGAGGCTACAATGAGCAGTTCTTC.

This clone was picked up one time. The J gene is TRBJ2-2, the V gene TRBV5-1; unclear D gene. With 0 bases removed from V and 3 bases from J, the gap between germline ends came to 9 bases. The germline V gene has CDR1 SGHRS and CDR2 YFSETQ. The CDR3 sequence is 15 residues long. The CDR3 nucleotides are TGCGCCAGCAGCTTGGCCTTCGCGGACACCGGGGAGCTGTTTTTT. This translates into CASSLAFADTGELFF.

The genes are TRBV18 and TRBJ1-2, with 7 bases fitting TRBD1. This CDR3 has 15 amino acids. With V trimmed by 3 bases and J by 3 bases, 7 bases remained unmatched. From germline, CDR1 is KGHSH and CDR2 LQKENI. CDR3 DNA: TGTGCCAGCTCACCCGCGACAGGGAGAGACTATGGCTACACCTTC. This gives the protein CASSPATGRDYGYTF.

The rearrangement links TRBV6-1 to TRBJ2-1; 11 bases are shared with TRBD1. Germline V lookup: CDR1 MNHNS, CDR2 SASEGT. The trim removed 1 base at V and 8 bases at J, leaving 4 bases unmatched. The CDR3 runs to 15 residues. The CDR3 nucleotides are TGTGCCAGCAGTGAAGTAGGACAGGGGGCCTATGAGCAGTTCTTC. This sequence encodes CASSEVGQGAYEQFF.

The rearrangement uses TRBV29-1 and TRBJ1-1, with D perhaps matching TRBD1 (5 bases). CDR1 SQVTM and CDR2 ANQGSEA come from the germline V gene. Trimming took off 7 bases at V and 1 base at J, with 13 bases between the two ends. The CDR3 has 13 amino acids. CDR3 sequence: CSESGLTNTEAFF. DNA of the CDR3: TGCAGCGAGTCGGGACTGACGAACACTGAAGCTTTCTTT.

The chain is built from TRBV6-1 and TRBJ2-2; D is perhaps TRBD2 (5 bases). The CDR3 is made up of 16 amino acids. Per the germline V gene, CDR1 is MNHNS and CDR2 is SASEGT. Trimming removed 2 bases from V and 1 base from J, with 11 bases in between. The CDR3 sequence is CASSETGIMNTGELFF. In nucleotides, the CDR3 is TGTGCCAGCAGTGAAACGGGAATTATGAACACCGGGGAGCTGTTTTTT.